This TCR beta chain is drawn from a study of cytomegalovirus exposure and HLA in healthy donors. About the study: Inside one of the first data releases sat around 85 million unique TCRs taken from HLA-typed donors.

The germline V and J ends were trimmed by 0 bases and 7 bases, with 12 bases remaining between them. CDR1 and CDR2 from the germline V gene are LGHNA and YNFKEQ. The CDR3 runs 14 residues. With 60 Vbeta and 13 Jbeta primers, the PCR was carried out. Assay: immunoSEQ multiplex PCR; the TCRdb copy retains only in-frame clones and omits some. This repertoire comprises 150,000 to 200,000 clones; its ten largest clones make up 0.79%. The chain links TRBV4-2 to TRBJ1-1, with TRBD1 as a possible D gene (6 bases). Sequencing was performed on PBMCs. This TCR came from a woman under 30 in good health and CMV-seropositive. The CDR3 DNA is TGTGCCAGCAGCCAAGATCGGGGGGCGCTTGAAGCTTTCTTT. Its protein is CASSQDRGALEAFF.